Presented here are 10 T cell receptor beta chains from one specimen sequenced in a study of blood T cells in healthy people across ages. Then a second PCR, running roughly 7 to 11 cycles, was carried out with a sample-barcoded 5' primer and a J-beta primer mix. TCRdb fed the 5' RACE reads into MiXCR, producing one record per CDR3 protein. The table lists about a million distinct CDR3 sequences, roughly 50% of them singletons. Specimen: blood. The source is a man under 40 in good health.

The V call is TRBV28, the J call TRBJ2-7, with 11 bases aligning to TRBD2. The CDR3 is 15 amino acids. Germline CDR1 MDHEN, CDR2 SYDVKM. Trimming took 6 bases from V and 1 from J; bases not matched to a gene: 5. For the CDR3, the DNA is TGTGCCAGCAGCTCCGCTAGCGGGAGGTCCTACGAGCAGTACTTC. Residues: CASSSASGRSYEQYF. Variable domain in full (rest from reference TRBV28 and TRBJ2-7): DVKVTQSSRYLVKRTGEKVFLECVQDMDHENMFWYRQDPGLGLRLIYFSYDVKMKEKGDIPEGYSVSREKKERFSLILESASTNQTSMYLCASSSASGRSYEQYFGPGTRLTVT.

The chain is built from TRBV4-3 and TRBJ1-2; 8 nucleotides align to TRBD1. CDR3 length: 15 residues. V dropped 0 bases and J dropped 1; count of bases not matched to a gene: 1. From germline, CDR1 is LGHNA and CDR2 YSLEER. In nucleotides, the CDR3 is TGCGCCAGCAGCCAAGACGACAGGGGTAACTATGGCTACACCTTC. This gives the protein CASSQDDRGNYGYTF.

This clonotype was recorded many times. The chain combines TRBV11-2 with TRBJ1-4; tentatively, D is TRBD1 (5 bases). The CDR3 has 16 residues. The V end was cut by 4 bases, the J end by 5 bases, with 17 bases between. Per the germline V gene, CDR1 is SGHAT and CDR2 is FQNNGV. The CDR3 sequence is CASSSTTGRPNEKLFF. As DNA, the CDR3 is TGTGCCAGCAGCTCTACGACGGGACGGCCGAATGAAAAACTGTTTTTT.

The rearrangement uses TRBV7-2 and TRBJ2-1; tentative D call: TRBD2 (6 bases). CDR3 length equals 15 residues. Trimming stripped 0 bases from V and 4 bases from J, with 10 bases between. Germline V gives CDR1 SGHTA, CDR2 FQGNSA. The CDR3, as DNA: TGTGCCAGCAGCTTAGCCCAGGGACTTTACAATGAGCAGTTCTTC. Protein sequence: CASSLAQGLYNEQFF.

The chain joins TRBV10-3 to TRBJ1-4; 10 bases align to TRBD1. The trim removed 8 bases at V and 2 bases at J, leaving 5 bases unmatched. The germline CDR1 and CDR2 sequences are ENHRY and SYGVKD. The CDR3 is 15 amino acids. The DNA of the CDR3 is TGTGCCATCTCGGGGACAGGGGATACTAATGAAAAACTGTTTTTT. As protein: CAISGTGDTNEKLFF.

A single count supports this clonotype. The CDR3 spells CATEDDSRGSSSTDTQYF. The CDR3 DNA reads TGTGCCACCGAAGACGACTCCAGGGGTTCTTCTAGCACAGATACGCAGTATTTT. V is TRBV24-1 and J is TRBJ2-3; tentative D call: TRBD1 (6 bases). Trimming shortened V by 9 bases and J by 0 bases, and 24 bases separated the two germline ends. From germline, CDR1 is KGHDR and CDR2 SFDVKD. The CDR3 sequence is 18 residues long.

This clonotype was detected a few times. The chain employs TRBV23-1 and TRBJ2-7, with D unclear. TRBV23-1 belongs to the ORF category, with a function that is uncertain. The CDR3 is made up of 13 amino acids. The V gene lost 1 base and the J gene lost 4 bases, with 8 bases spanning the gap. The CDR3 region has the DNA TGCGCCAGCAGTCAATTTTATCTTTACGAGCAGTACTTC. It specifies CASSQFYLYEQYF.

This clonotype was picked up a small number of times. This rearrangement joins TRBV5-1 to TRBJ2-5; the match to TRBD2 covers 9 bases. There are 15 residues in the CDR3. V trimming: 1 base; J trimming: 5 bases; junction bases outside the gene matches: 6. Germline V CDR1 and CDR2: SGHRS, YFSETQ. Here the CDR3 DNA reads TGCGCCAGCAGCTTGCGGCGGGGGGGCTTGGAGACCCAGTACTTC. Residues: CASSLRRGGLETQYF.

The genes are TRBV20-1 and TRBJ2-5, with D possibly called TRBD1 or TRBD2 (7 bases each). The J call may not be correct, given that the DNA end is closer to TRBJ2-7. Germline CDR1 and CDR2: DFQATT and SNEGSKA (reference sequence). The CDR3 extends over 12 amino acids. CDR3 sequence: CSAQGGGYEQYF. The DNA of the CDR3 is TGCAGTGCCCAGGGGGGGGGCTACGAGCAGTACTTC.

This clonotype was detected a few times. The chain is built from TRBV28 and TRBJ2-1; the match to TRBD1 covers 7 bases. This CDR3 spans 13 amino acids. CDR1 and CDR2 from the germline V gene are MDHEN and SYDVKM. Trimming cost V 5 bases and J 6 bases; bases outside gene matches: 4. Here the CDR3 DNA reads TGTGCCAGCAGTGCGGACAGGATCAATGAGCAGTTCTTC. Amino acid sequence: CASSADRINEQFF.